Listed below are T cell receptor beta chains from one sample, sequenced in a study of human T cells and chemical hapten exposure. TCRdb re-analysed the RACE reads in MiXCR, keeping a single row per CDR3 protein. The sample contains roughly 140,000 distinct CDR3 sequences, around 11% of which appear only once. This sample comprised whole blood, obtained in connection with sensitization to the hapten diphenylcyclopropenone (DPC). Every receptor here comes from a woman between 50 and 59 years old with alopecia areata. Some clones in this sample may be carry-over from other donors' samples. Each CDR3 is given without its conserved first and last residue. The order of the fields is V gene, J gene, clone size, D gene, CDR3 protein. A D gene is named only where the DNA matches it firmly. The listing skips clone size in some rows; elsewhere it reads once, few, many or a size class.

TRBV11-2,TRBJ2-7,.,.,ASSPNRDHYEQY
TRBV9,TRBJ2-5,.,TRBD2,ASSVATSGRQETQY
TRBV28,TRBJ2-4,few,TRBD2,ASSIATSGLAKNIQY
TRBV28,TRBJ1-1,few,.,ASSQGQLTTEAF
TRBV18,TRBJ2-5,many,TRBD1,ASSPGTEETQY
TRBV28,TRBJ2-3,.,TRBD2,ASRTGTSGMDTQY
TRBV2,TRBJ2-3,.,.,ASSDFGYTDTQY
TRBV21-1,TRBJ2-1,few,.,ASPRPGLADEQF
TRBV29-1,TRBJ1-4,few,.,SVGGPNEKLF
TRBV29-1,TRBJ2-1,many,.,SVAGRANNEQF
TRBV29-1,TRBJ2-3,few,.,CGRGADTQY
TRBV7-2,TRBJ2-2,.,.,ASSLTTGELF
TRBV28,TRBJ2-7,.,TRBD2,ASSFQLAGGGEQY
TRBV20-1,TRBJ2-1,.,.,SARPPGLTNNEQF
TRBV27,TRBJ1-1,.,TRBD1,ASSPGQANTEAF
TRBV27,TRBJ1-2,many,.,ASSLKGEGYT
TRBV12-3/TRBV12-4,TRBJ1-6,.,.,ASSLKGGSPLH
TRBV30,TRBJ1-3,few,.,AWVDGSSGNTIY
TRBV18,TRBJ2-1,few,TRBD2,ASSPLAGDWNEQF
TRBV25-1,TRBJ2-7,few,.,ASSDFSYEQY
TRBV18,TRBJ1-5,few,.,ASSPQGRNQPQH
TRBV3-1,TRBJ2-7,.,.,ASSRLRDGAYEQY
TRBV19,TRBJ2-1,.,TRBD2,ASSIRLAGAGSEQF
TRBV5-6,TRBJ2-7,few,.,ASSPVGRGSYEQY
TRBV20-1,TRBJ2-1,many,TRBD2,SAHPRASGRNEQF
TRBV25-1,TRBJ2-3,.,.,ASSESWTVGPDTQY
TRBV7-3,TRBJ1-1,few,TRBD1,ASSDRDRVSTEAF
TRBV12-3/TRBV12-4,TRBJ2-6,few,.,ASSFTGTESSGANVLT
TRBV6-2/TRBV6-3,TRBJ1-1,.,.,ASKNTEAF
TRBV6-2/TRBV6-3,TRBJ1-5,few,.,ASSPQPPGVGQPQH
TRBV28,TRBJ1-3,few,.,ASSLGRLSGNTIY
TRBV3-1,TRBJ1-5,.,.,ASSQRQSNQPQH
TRBV6-1,TRBJ2-7,many,TRBD2,ASSGAGVGYEQY
TRBV30,TRBJ2-6,few,TRBD1,AWRPGQGVFGANVLT
TRBV14,TRBJ1-2,many,.,ASSQEGGYYGYT
TRBV5-1,TRBJ2-1,many,TRBD2,ASSLLAGVPYNEQF
TRBV20-1,TRBJ2-5,.,TRBD2,SAQEAGGDQETQY
TRBV5-1,TRBJ2-7,.,.,ASSLEYEQY
TRBV29-1,TRBJ1-3,.,TRBD1,SVTGGEGNTIY
TRBV5-1,TRBJ1-1,few,.,ASSFNRVGFTEAF
TRBV5-4,TRBJ1-2,.,.,ASSLSTIRGYT
TRBV18,TRBJ1-2,many,TRBD1,ASSPRPPGQGNYGYT
TRBV27,TRBJ2-1,few,.,ASSPSPGTSRSYNEQF
TRBV28,TRBJ2-1,few,.,ASSFSPGRRLQF
TRBV4-3,TRBJ1-6,.,.,ASSQEGLNSPLH